The source of this T cell receptor (beta chain) is a study of cytomegalovirus exposure and HLA in healthy donors. Study results and limitations: When the data were analyzed later, several of the most significant clusters appeared to be linked to common viral pathogens.

With 60 Vbeta and 13 Jbeta primers, the PCR was carried out. Method: immunoSEQ multiplex PCR; TCRdb's copy keeps in-frame clones and lacks some. Of approximately 200,000 clones detected, approximately 85% appear once; the ten largest clones hold approximately 2.4%. Worth noting for this clone: Its antigen is still unknown.

CDR1 and CDR2 from the germline V gene are LNHDA and SQIVND (reference sequence). This CDR3 spans 18 amino acids. V was pared by 5 bases and J by 3 bases, with 11 bases of the junction left unmatched. The receptor was isolated from a woman aged 45 to 65 in good health and CMV-seronegative. Source material: PBMCs. The V and J genes are TRBV19 and TRBJ2-5; TRBD2 agrees at 14 bases. CDR3 coding DNA: TGTGCCAGTAGTGACTCCGGGACTAGCGGGAGAGGTAAAGAGACCCAGTACTTC. This encodes CASSDSGTSGRGKETQYF. Supplemented by reference TRBV19 and TRBJ2-5, the full variable domain reads DGGITQSPKYLFRKEGQNVTLSCEQNLNHDAMYWYRQDPGQGLRLIYYSQIVNDFQKGDIAEGYSVSREKKESFPLTVTSAQKNPTAFYLCASSDSGTSGRGKETQYFGPGTRLLVL.